These 21 T cell receptor beta chains were sequenced from one sample in a study of human T cells and chemical hapten exposure (dated by TCRdb to the early 2020s). This specimen's time point label, per the study, means: patch test 2, 6 weeks after DPC sensitization. In the paper's terms, the treatment or condition label means: therapeutic diphenylcyclopropenone sensitization with weekly scalp DPC. The library was made by RACE. Sequencing instrument: NextSeq 500. TCRdb cleaned the public reads at Q25 with fastp, built clones with MiXCR and kept in-frame beta chains. When rows share a CDR3 protein, they turn into one entry using the most common DNA and genes. Here the sample has 25,000 to 30,000 distinct CDR3 sequences; roughly a tenth occur a single time. The biggest ten clones account for 6.6% of the sample. Sequenced material: whole blood, taken in connection with sensitization to the hapten diphenylcyclopropenone (DPC). These TCRs come from a man aged 30 to 39 with alopecia areata. Some clones in this sample may be carry-over from other donors' samples.

This clonotype was counted only a few times. The chain couples TRBV6-2 or TRBV6-3 to TRBJ2-7; D possibly corresponds to TRBD2 (6 bases). Germline V gene sequence: CDR1 MNHEY, CDR2 SVGEGT. The CDR3 consists of 12 residues. The V end lost 2 bases, the J end lost 6 bases, and 8 bases lay between the germline ends. CDR3 residues: CASSYAGSEQYF. The CDR3 coding sequence is TGTGCCAGCAGTTACGCGGGGAGCGAGCAGTACTTC.

This clonotype has a count of ten or more. The chain has TRBV3-1 and TRBJ2-7, with 11 bases aligning to TRBD2. Germline V lookup: CDR1 LGHDT, CDR2 YNNKEL (reference sequence). The CDR3 runs to 16 residues. The trim removed 2 bases at V and 4 bases at J, leaving 7 bases unmatched. The CDR3 coding sequence is TGTGCCAGCAGCCAACTCGCCGCTAGCGGGAGGTACGAGCAGTACTTC. Translated, it gives CASSQLAASGRYEQYF.

At least ten counts were recorded for this clonotype. This chain connects TRBV10-3 to TRBJ1-2; D remains unclear. Trimming took off 2 bases at V and 8 bases at J, with 9 bases between the two ends. This CDR3 has 12 amino acids. Germline-derived CDR1 and CDR2 are ENHRY and SYGVKD. CDR3 loop: CAISETTDGYTF. The DNA of the CDR3 is TGTGCCATCAGTGAGACCACGGACGGCTACACCTTC.

This clonotype turned up a few times. J is TRBJ2-3 and V is TRBV4-2; D might be TRBD1 or TRBD2, each matching 5 bases. Germline V gene data show CDR1 as LGHNA and CDR2 as YNFKEQ. The CDR3 sequence is 14 residues long. Trimming took 1 base from V and 6 from J, leaving 11 bases between them. The CDR3 protein is CASSQGVGVDTQYF. The CDR3 nucleotides are TGTGCCAGCAGCCAAGGAGTGGGGGTGGATACGCAGTATTTT.

This clonotype was detected ten times or more. The chain links TRBV12-3 or TRBV12-4 to TRBJ2-1; 14 bases agree with TRBD2. J lost 10 bases, V lost 8 bases, and 16 bases had no gene match. The CDR3 sequence is 17 residues long. Written as DNA, the CDR3 is TGTGCCAGCGCCGGGACTAGCGGGAGTGGGGCACTAGGAGAGCAGTTCTTC. Translation gives CASAGTSGSGALGEQFF.

This clonotype was observed many times. The chain links TRBV11-3 to TRBJ2-1; the D is unclear. The germline CDR1 and CDR2 sequences are SGHNT and YENEEA. This CDR3 contains 12 residues. Trimming shortened V by 0 bases and J by 10 bases, and 7 bases separated the two germline ends. The CDR3 coding sequence is TGTGCCAGCAGCTTAGAGTCGGAGGAGCAGTTCTTC. This sequence encodes CASSLESEEQFF.

This rearrangement joins TRBV5-3 to TRBJ1-2; 7 nucleotides agree with TRBD1. TRBV5-3 is annotated as an ORF whose role is uncertain. The CDR3 totals 15 residues. J lost 4 bases, V lost 4 bases, and 10 bases had no gene match. CDR3 coding DNA: TGTGCCAGAAGCGAAGACAGGGAAGGAGGCTATGGCTACACCTTC. Protein sequence: CARSEDREGGYGYTF.

This clonotype has ten or more counts. An end of the junction does not agree with germline; a read error may underlie this. The chain has TRBV19 and TRBJ2-3; 12 bases match TRBD1. The V gene's germline CDR1 is LNHDA and CDR2 SQIVND (reference sequence). The CDR3 is made up of 14 amino acids. CDR3 sequence reads: CASSKGQGADTQYF. CDR3 DNA: TGTGCCAGTAGTAAGGGACAGGGGGCAGACACGCAGTATTTT.

CDR3 coding DNA: TGCAGTGCTGGTGGACAGGGTCTTTTTGGAAACACCATATATTTT. Amino acids: CSAGGQGLFGNTIYF. The chain joins TRBV20-1 to TRBJ1-3, with 8 nucleotides matching TRBD1. The CDR3 totals 15 residues. The V and J ends lost 5 bases and 3 bases, in that order; junction bases with no gene match: 9. Germline V gene data show CDR1 as DFQATT and CDR2 as SNEGSKA (reference sequence).

Worth noting for this clonotype: A read error may explain this, as a much larger clone is one base away. V gene TRBV6-5 combines with J gene TRBJ1-4, with TRBD1 matching 7 bases. Germline V gene lookup returns CDR1 MNHEY and CDR2 SVGAGI. V was pared by 7 bases and J by 0 bases, with 5 bases of the junction left unmatched. The CDR3 is 15 amino acids. CDR3 loop: CASKGTDATNEKLFF. CDR3 nucleotides: TGTGCCAGCAAGGGGACAGATGCAACTAATGAAAAACTGTTTTTT.

This clonotype was counted at least ten times. The chain is built from TRBV4-3 and TRBJ1-3; D is unclear. The CDR3 totals 15 residues. The germline CDR1 and CDR2 sequences are LGHNA and YSLEER. Trimming removed 3 bases at V and 0 bases at J, with 9 bases between. The CDR3 DNA reads TGCGCCAGCAGCCACCTCCGAAGCTCTGGAAACACCATATATTTT. It encodes CASSHLRSSGNTIYF.

In this sample, this clonotype turned up many times. The V and J genes are TRBV20-1 and TRBJ2-7; 8 nucleotides line up with TRBD1. Per germline, CDR1 DFQATT and CDR2 SNEGSKA (reference sequence). This CDR3 has 13 amino acids. The trim removed 5 bases at V and 7 bases at J, leaving 10 bases unmatched. The CDR3 loop reads CSAPKPGGEEQYF. DNA for the CDR3: TGCAGTGCTCCGAAACCAGGGGGCGAAGAGCAGTACTTC.

This clonotype appeared a few times. V is TRBV11-3 and J is TRBJ2-5; a weak D match, TRBD2 (5 bases). This CDR3 comprises 14 residues. Germline CDR1 SGHNT, CDR2 YENEEA. Trimming took off 5 bases at V and 1 base at J, with 11 bases between the two ends. The CDR3 DNA reads TGTGCCAGCAGCAAGTCGGACTCCCAAGAGACCCAGTACTTC. This gives the protein CASSKSDSQETQYF.

CDR3 region: CSVFPGQGRNEQFF. The CDR3 nucleotides are TGCAGCGTTTTTCCCGGACAGGGGAGGAATGAGCAGTTCTTC. The chain links TRBV29-1 to TRBJ2-1, with 9 bases identical to TRBD1. This CDR3 region has 14 residues. Unmatched junction bases numbered 9, after V lost 5 bases and J lost 7 bases. Germline V lookup: CDR1 SQVTM, CDR2 ANQGSEA.

This clonotype has just a few counts. This chain connects TRBV18 to TRBJ2-5, with 7 bases fitting TRBD1. V lost 4 bases, J lost 6 bases, and 5 bases stayed unmatched. The CDR3 has 13 residues. In germline, CDR1 is KGHSH, CDR2 LQKENI. The CDR3 loop is CASSRTGGQTQYF. CDR3 nucleotides: TGTGCCAGCTCACGGACAGGAGGCCAGACCCAGTACTTC.

Many counts were recorded for this clonotype. The chain recombines TRBV7-9 with TRBJ1-1, with 10 nucleotides matching TRBD1. Trimming at V came to 5 bases and at J to 3 bases, leaving 9 bases not matched to a gene. The germline V gene encodes CDR1 SEHNR and CDR2 FQNEAQ (reference sequence). There are 16 residues in the CDR3. The CDR3, as DNA: TGTGCCAGCAGCCCCCAGGGACAGGGGTATGACACTGAAGCTTTCTTT. Protein product: CASSPQGQGYDTEAFF.

This clonotype was seen at least ten times. The J gene is TRBJ2-1, the V gene TRBV18, with D hard to call. There are 16 residues in the CDR3. Between the trimmed V and J ends, which lost 0 bases and 5 bases, there was a span of 14 bases. Germline CDR1 KGHSH, CDR2 LQKENI. This CDR3 is CASSPPNGKENNEQFF. CDR3 coding DNA: TGTGCCAGCTCACCACCGAATGGTAAGGAGAACAATGAGCAGTTCTTC.

In its sample, this clonotype was seen many times. The V call is TRBV11-3, the J call TRBJ1-2; 8 bases are shared with TRBD1. J lost 3 bases, V lost 5 bases, and 2 bases had no gene match. The CDR3 totals 13 residues. Germline CDR1 SGHNT, CDR2 YENEEA. CDR3 bases: TGTGCCAGCAGCCAGGACAGGGACTATGGCTACACCTTC. It yields the protein CASSQDRDYGYTF.

CDR3 DNA sequence: TGCGCCAGCAGCCCTCCCCTCCAGGGGAATAGGGCACAAGAGACCCAGTACTTC. Translation: CASSPPLQGNRAQETQYF. V and J are TRBV5-1 and TRBJ2-5; a possible D gene is TRBD1 (6 bases). The germline gives CDR1 SGHRS, CDR2 YFSETQ. V was shortened by 4 bases and J by 2 bases, with 24 bases between the two germline ends. This CDR3 has 18 residues.

This clonotype was found many times. CDR3 nucleotide sequence: TGTGCCTCCTCCGGGACGGCCCTAGACACTGAAGCTTTCTTT. As protein: CASSGTALDTEAFF. The chain couples TRBV7-9 to TRBJ1-1, with a weak D call TRBD1 (5 bases). Trimming stripped 11 bases from V and 3 bases from J, with 19 bases between. This CDR3 contains 14 residues. The germline gives CDR1 SEHNR, CDR2 FQNEAQ (reference sequence).

In this sample, this clonotype turned up a few times. The chain uses TRBV10-1 and TRBJ2-3, with unresolved D. The CDR3 loop spans 12 amino acids. V lost 5 bases and J 5 bases, leaving 8 bases between the germline ends. The germline gives CDR1 WNHNN, CDR2 SYGVQD (reference sequence). CDR3: CASSSSVDTQYF. The CDR3 nucleotides read TGCGCCAGCAGTAGCTCCGTAGATACGCAGTATTTT.